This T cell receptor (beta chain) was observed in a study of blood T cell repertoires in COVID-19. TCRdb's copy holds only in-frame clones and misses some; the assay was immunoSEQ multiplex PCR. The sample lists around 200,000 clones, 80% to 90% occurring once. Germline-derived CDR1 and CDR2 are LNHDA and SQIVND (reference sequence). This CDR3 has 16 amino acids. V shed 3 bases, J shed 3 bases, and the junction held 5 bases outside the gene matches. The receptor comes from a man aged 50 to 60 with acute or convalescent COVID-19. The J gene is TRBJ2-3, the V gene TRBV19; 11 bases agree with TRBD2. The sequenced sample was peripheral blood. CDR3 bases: TGTGCCAGTAGTATTATAGCGGGGGGGCCGACAGATACGCAGTATTTT. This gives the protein CASSIIAGGPTDTQYF.